These T cell receptor beta chains were read from a single sample in a study of ipilimumab plus nivolumab after autologous stem cell transplantation. Profiling relied on immunoSEQ multiplex PCR, and the TCRdb table lists in-frame clones only, not all of them. The sample lists tens of thousands of clones, about 91% occurring once. Here the sequenced sample was PBMCs, taken in a trial of ipilimumab plus nivolumab as post-transplant consolidation. These receptor sequences come from a male donor with multiple myeloma. The conserved cysteine and the conserved F or W are not part of the CDR3 here. The order of the fields is V gene, J gene, CDR3 protein.

>TRBV6-1|TRBJ2-3
ASRASGSTDTQY
>TRBV5-4|TRBJ1-1
ASSWGLTRATEAF
>TRBV18|TRBJ2-1
ASSQRTSGNNEQF
>TRBV7-8|TRBJ2-1
ASSLGRLVKRDEQF
>TRBV28|TRBJ2-5
ASSFRSGGNQETQY
>TRBV2|TRBJ2-5
ASIGTSGLETQY
>TRBV30|TRBJ2-1
AWLLPGTNSYNEQF
>TRBV6-6|TRBJ2-7
ASRGRYPYEQY
>TRBV6-1|TRBJ2-7
ASSTTGLSYEQY
>TRBV4-2|TRBJ2-5
ASSQEAKTQY
>TRBV2|TRBJ2-1
ASGSGGLAGFYNEQF
>TRBV2|TRBJ2-3
ASSVAGERTDTQY
>TRBV7-2|TRBJ1-2
ASSPPGHSLGYT
>TRBV6-5|TRBJ1-5
ASSYSKGYSNQPQH
>TRBV28|TRBJ1-1
ASRGRRGPNKGAF
>TRBV29-1|TRBJ1-3
SVTNGALSGNTIY
>TRBV7-2|TRBJ2-3
ASTVTSGTDTQY
>TRBV6-5|TRBJ2-7
ASSSPGQGYYEQY
>TRBV7-9|TRBJ2-1
ASSPEERERDEQF
>TRBV4-1|TRBJ2-5
ASSQSPTETQY
>TRBV6-1|TRBJ1-5
ASRNQGHGNQPQH
>TRBV19|TRBJ1-4
ASSEQTATNEKLF
>TRBV7-9|TRBJ1-1
ASSLSSGRNTEAF
>TRBV2|TRBJ2-2
ASRRLAGVSGELF
>TRBV18|TRBJ1-2
ASSPGPRVYGYT
>TRBV28|TRBJ1-5
ASSLTAPRGNQPQH
>TRBV4-1|TRBJ2-1
ASSQGTSGFNEQF
>TRBV5-5|TRBJ1-4
ASSWAAGSNEKLF
>TRBV5-1|TRBJ2-3
ASRHSDHGTGMTDTQY
>TRBV7-7|TRBJ2-7
ASSLGTPGIYEQY
>TRBV7-8|TRBJ2-7
ASSSRWGASYEQY
>TRBV7-2|TRBJ2-3
ASSLDGPSSTDTQY
>TRBV18|TRBJ1-4
ASSPDRVGEKLF
>TRBV5-6|TRBJ1-2
ASSLWDRVYGYT
>TRBV9|TRBJ2-7
ASSVGSPGEQY
>TRBV4-3|TRBJ2-7
ASSQGPDLGMY
>TRBV18|TRBJ2-1
ASTDRGLFGEQF
>TRBV7-2|TRBJ2-7
ASKDPGEVSYEQY
>TRBV7-8|TRBJ2-7
ASSSPGGGSYEQY
>TRBV5-1|TRBJ1-1
ASSLGRNTEAF
>TRBV15|TRBJ1-1
ATSRLPMAGSTEAF
>TRBV2|TRBJ2-7
ASSELGGQGAYEQY
>TRBV7-7|TRBJ2-7
ASSRDLGGEQY
>TRBV7-6|TRBJ2-5
ASSRTGNQETQY
>TRBV7-8|TRBJ2-1
ASSLDEQF
>TRBV27|TRBJ2-7
ASRDTSGGAGQY
>TRBV27|TRBJ2-1
ASSLPGPSAEQF
>TRBV11-2|TRBJ1-6
ASSRWPGFSSPLH
>TRBV19|TRBJ2-7
ASSSGQPPYEQY
>TRBV27|TRBJ1-2
ASSFAGPHGYT
>TRBV14|TRBJ1-2
ASSRDTNYGYT
>TRBV11-2|TRBJ2-2
ASSLVAGNTGELF
>TRBV15|TRBJ2-3
ATSRDGTATDTQY
>TRBV5-1|TRBJ2-1
ASRIGGRINEQF
>TRBV5-1|TRBJ1-6
ASSLAGVDSPLH